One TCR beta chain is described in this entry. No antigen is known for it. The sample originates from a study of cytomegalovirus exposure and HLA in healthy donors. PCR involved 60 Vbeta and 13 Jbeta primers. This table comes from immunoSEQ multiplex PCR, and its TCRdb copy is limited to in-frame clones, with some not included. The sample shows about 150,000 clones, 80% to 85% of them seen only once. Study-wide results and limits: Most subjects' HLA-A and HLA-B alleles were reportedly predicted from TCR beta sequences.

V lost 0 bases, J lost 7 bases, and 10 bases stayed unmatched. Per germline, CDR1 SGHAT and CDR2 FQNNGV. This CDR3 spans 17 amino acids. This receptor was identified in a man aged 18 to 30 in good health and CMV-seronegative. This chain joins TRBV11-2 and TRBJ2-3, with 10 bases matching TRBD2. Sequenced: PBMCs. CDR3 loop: CASSLDRVAGGIHTQYF. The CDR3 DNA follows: TGTGCCAGCAGCTTAGATAGGGTAGCGGGAGGCATCCATACGCAGTATTTT.